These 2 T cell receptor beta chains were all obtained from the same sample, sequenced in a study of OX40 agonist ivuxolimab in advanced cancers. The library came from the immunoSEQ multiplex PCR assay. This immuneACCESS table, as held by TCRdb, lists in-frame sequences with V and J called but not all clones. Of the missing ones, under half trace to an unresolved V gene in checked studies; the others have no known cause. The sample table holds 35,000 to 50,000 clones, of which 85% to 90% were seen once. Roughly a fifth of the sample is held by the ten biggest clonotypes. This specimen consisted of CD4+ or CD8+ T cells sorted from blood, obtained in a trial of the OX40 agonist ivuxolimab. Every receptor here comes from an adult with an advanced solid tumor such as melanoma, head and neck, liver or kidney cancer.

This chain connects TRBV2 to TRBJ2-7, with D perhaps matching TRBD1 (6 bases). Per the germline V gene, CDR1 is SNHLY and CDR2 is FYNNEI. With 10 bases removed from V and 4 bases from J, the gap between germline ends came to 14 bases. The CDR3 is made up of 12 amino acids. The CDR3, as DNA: TGTGCCACCAACGACAGGATGTACGAGCAGTACTTC. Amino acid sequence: CATNDRMYEQYF.

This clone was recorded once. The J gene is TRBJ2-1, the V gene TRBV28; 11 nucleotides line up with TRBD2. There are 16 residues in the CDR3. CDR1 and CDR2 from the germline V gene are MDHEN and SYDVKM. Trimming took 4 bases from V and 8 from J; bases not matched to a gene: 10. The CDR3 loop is CASSSLLAGDIHEQFF. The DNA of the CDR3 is TGTGCCAGCAGTTCCCTACTAGCGGGGGATATTCATGAGCAGTTCTTC. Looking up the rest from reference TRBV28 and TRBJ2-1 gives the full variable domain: DVKVTQSSRYLVKRTGEKVFLECVQDMDHENMFWYRQDPGLGLRLIYFSYDVKMKEKGDIPEGYSVSREKKERFSLILESASTNQTSMYLCASSSLLAGDIHEQFFGPGTRLTVL.